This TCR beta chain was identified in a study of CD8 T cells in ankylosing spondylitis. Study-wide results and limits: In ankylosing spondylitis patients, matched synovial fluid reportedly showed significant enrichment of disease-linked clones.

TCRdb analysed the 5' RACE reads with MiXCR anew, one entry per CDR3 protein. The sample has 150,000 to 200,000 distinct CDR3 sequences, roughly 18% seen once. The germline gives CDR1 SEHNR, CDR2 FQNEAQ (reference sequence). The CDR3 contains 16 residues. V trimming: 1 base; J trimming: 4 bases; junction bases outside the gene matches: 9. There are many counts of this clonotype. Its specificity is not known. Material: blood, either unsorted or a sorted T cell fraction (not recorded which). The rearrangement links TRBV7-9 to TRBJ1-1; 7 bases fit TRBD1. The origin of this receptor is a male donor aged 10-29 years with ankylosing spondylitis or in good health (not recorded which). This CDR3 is CASSLDATGRITEAFF. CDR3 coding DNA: TGTGCCAGCAGCTTAGATGCGACAGGGAGAATCACTGAAGCTTTCTTT.